This T cell receptor beta chain was found in a study of control samples from healthy donors and cancer patients. Sequencing was performed with immunoSEQ multiplex PCR; in TCRdb, only in-frame clones are kept and a portion is missing. Among some 70,000 clones, approximately 88% were seen once, and the ten largest hold around 2.8%. Germline CDR1 and CDR2: MNHNS and SASEGT. The germline V and J ends were trimmed by 3 bases and 3 bases, with 11 bases remaining between them. The length of the CDR3 is 14 residues. This sequence was found in a woman aged 45 to 65 with lung cancer. The material sequenced was PBMCs. The chain is built from TRBV6-1 and TRBJ1-1; D remains ambiguous. CDR3 DNA: TGTGCCAGCAGTGATTTCCTGGGGTACACTGAAGCTTTCTTT. Protein: CASSDFLGYTEAFF.